Listed below are T cell receptor beta chains from one sample, sequenced in a study of T cells in Graves' hyperthyroidism and ophthalmopathy. TCRdb recomputed calls from the multiplex PCR reads with MiXCR, one row per CDR3 protein. The sample lists fewer than 700,000 distinct CDR3 sequences; roughly 15% were seen once. Sequenced material: blood. The receptors here all came from a woman aged 18-30 years with Graves' ophthalmopathy. The conserved cysteine and the conserved F or W are not part of the CDR3 here. The order of the fields is J gene, V gene, CDR3 protein.

TRBJ2-3 | TRBV12-3/TRBV12-4 | ASRQLGGSTDTQY
TRBJ2-7 | TRBV20-1 | SARERRPPYEQY
TRBJ1-1 | TRBV19 | ASSPQGTGTEAF
TRBJ2-7 | TRBV6-1 | ASSASNLAGDTYEQY
TRBJ2-4 | TRBV29-1 | SVGGQGNIQY
TRBJ2-7 | TRBV28 | ASTGTEGYEQY
TRBJ2-2 | TRBV11-2 | ASSLFQLTGELF
TRBJ1-1 | TRBV29-1 | SFRDRMNTEAF
TRBJ2-7 | TRBV6-1 | ASSPTTSGVYEQY
TRBJ2-1 | TRBV6-2/TRBV6-3 | ASNASGSSYNEQF
TRBJ2-7 | TRBV2 | ASSGGRASEQY
TRBJ2-3 | TRBV7-2 | ASSLAAGVGTDTQY
TRBJ2-3 | TRBV6-2/TRBV6-3 | ASSQRTDTQY
TRBJ2-5 | TRBV6-1 | ASSEFAVVAGGQAD
TRBJ2-1 | TRBV6-4 | ASSDLGSNEQF
TRBJ2-1 | TRBV7-2 | ASSLRWGQGSGEQF